Listed below are T cell receptor beta chains from one sample, sequenced in a study of shared clonotypes between healthy human individuals. The data were produced by immunoSEQ multiplex PCR, yet TCRdb's version contains in-frame clones alone and is incomplete. The sample yields about 2.3 million clones, around 93% seen once. Sequencing was performed on naive CD4+ T cells from PBMCs. The receptors originated from a man younger than 30 in good health. Some clones in this sample may be carry-over from other donors' samples. Each CDR3 is given with its conserved first and last residue. The D gene is left open where the match is weak. Clone size is given for some rows only: seen once, a few or many times, or a class if the clone is expanded.

D gene | clone size | J gene | V gene | CDR3 protein | CDR3 DNA
- | few | TRBJ1-1 | TRBV7-9 | CASSQGGTEAFF | TGTGCCAGCAGCCAAGGGGGAACTGAAGCTTTCTTT
- | once | TRBJ2-5 | TRBV9 | CASSAPGTGETQYF | TGTGCCAGCAGCGCCCCCGGGACTGGAGAGACCCAGTACTTC
- | - | TRBJ2-5 | TRBV7-2 | CASSLGNRPETQYF | TGTGCCAGCAGCTTAGGCAACCGCCCGGAGACCCAGTACTTC
TRBD1 | few | TRBJ1-2 | TRBV6-5 | CASSLDRDYGYTF | TGTGCCAGCAGCCTGGACAGGGACTATGGCTACACCTTC
- | few | TRBJ2-3 | TRBV5-1 | CASRVTDTQYF | TGCGCCAGCAGGGTCACAGATACGCAGTATTTT
- | - | TRBJ2-7 | TRBV5-1 | CASSQQTGSYEQYF | TGCGCCAGCAGCCAACAAACAGGATCCTACGAGCAGTACTTC
- | - | TRBJ2-3 | TRBV14 | CASSPLGVTDTQYF | TGTGCCAGCAGCCCTCTAGGGGTCACAGATACGCAGTATTTT
TRBD1 | - | TRBJ2-2 | TRBV5-1 | CASSVKNSGTGGNTGELFF | TGCGCCAGCAGCGTAAAAAACTCCGGGACAGGAGGGAACACCGGGGAGCTGTTTTTT
TRBD2 | - | TRBJ2-7 | TRBV14 | CASSQVGTTYSYEQYF | TGTGCCAGCAGCCAAGTCGGGACTACCTACTCCTACGAGCAGTACTTC
- | - | TRBJ2-2 | TRBV30 | CAWSVHLNTGELFF | TGTGCCTGGAGTGTACACCTTAACACCGGGGAGCTGTTTTTT
- | - | TRBJ1-3 | TRBV9 | CASSASGNTIYF | TGTGCCAGCAGCGCTTCTGGAAACACCATATATTTT
TRBD1 | - | TRBJ2-7 | TRBV7-2 | CASSQQGQAPYEQYF | TGTGCCAGCAGCCAACAAGGACAGGCGCCCTACGAGCAGTACTTC
TRBD2 | once | TRBJ2-5 | TRBV28 | CASSLAGGSETQYF | TGTGCCAGCAGTTTGGCGGGGGGGTCAGAGACCCAGTACTTC
- | - | TRBJ1-3 | TRBV29-1 | CSVEDRRGSSGNTIYF | TGCAGCGTTGAAGATCGGCGGGGAAGCTCTGGAAACACCATATATTTT
TRBD1 | once | TRBJ1-2 | TRBV19 | CASSIAGGFSGYTF | TGTGCCAGTAGTATCGCAGGGGGGTTTAGTGGCTACACCTTC
- | once | TRBJ1-1 | TRBV5-4 | CASSPPNRLAEAFF | TGTGCCAGCAGCCCACCCAACCGACTGGCTGAAGCTTTCTTT
- | - | TRBJ1-5 | TRBV5-5 | CASSSAGTLNQPQHF | TGTGCCAGCAGCTCGGCGGGGACATTAAATCAGCCCCAGCATTTT
TRBD1 | - | TRBJ2-1 | TRBV2 | CASRDRGSYNEQFF | TGTGCCAGCAGAGACAGGGGCTCCTACAATGAGCAGTTCTTC
TRBD2 | - | TRBJ2-7 | TRBV30 | CAWSPSGNYEQYF | TGTGCCTGGAGCCCTAGCGGGAACTACGAGCAGTACTTC
- | - | TRBJ2-1 | TRBV30 | CAWSVTGLDGLYNEQFF | TGTGCCTGGAGTGTAACAGGGTTAGATGGGCTATACAATGAGCAGTTCTTC
- | - | TRBJ1-5 | TRBV11-2 | CASSLVGGGQPQHF | TGTGCCAGCAGCTTAGTGGGAGGGGGGCAGCCCCAGCATTTT
- | - | TRBJ2-2 | TRBV28 | CASRGGPGKTNTGELFF | TGTGCCAGCCGAGGGGGGCCGGGGAAAACGAACACCGGGGAGCTGTTTTTT
- | - | TRBJ2-2 | TRBV5-1 | CASSPPGVGTGELFF | TGCGCCAGCAGCCCCCCGGGAGTCGGTACCGGGGAGCTGTTTTTT
TRBD1 | - | TRBJ2-5 | TRBV29-1 | CSVGWTGGETQYF | TGCAGCGTTGGCTGGACAGGAGGAGAGACCCAGTACTTC
- | few | TRBJ2-3 | TRBV7-2 | CASSSRTDTQYF | TGTGCCAGCAGCTCCCGCACAGATACGCAGTATTTT
TRBD2 | - | TRBJ2-7 | TRBV28 | CASSSRGTGGYEQYF | TGTGCCAGCAGTTCTCGTGGGACGGGGGGCTACGAGCAGTACTTC
- | - | TRBJ2-1 | TRBV28 | CASSFRPIQFF | TGTGCCAGCAGTTTCAGGCCAATTCAGTTCTTC
TRBD2 | once | TRBJ2-2 | TRBV4-3 | CASSLGTSAVTGELFF | TGCGCCAGCAGCCTAGGGACTAGCGCGGTGACCGGGGAGCTGTTTTTT
- | - | TRBJ2-7 | TRBV4-1 | CASSQNSILSEQYF | TGCGCCAGCAGCCAAAATAGCATCTTGAGCGAGCAGTACTTC
- | - | TRBJ2-4 | TRBV4-1 | CASSPRGLARDIQYF | TGCGCCAGCAGCCCTAGGGGCCTAGCTAGGGACATTCAGTACTTC